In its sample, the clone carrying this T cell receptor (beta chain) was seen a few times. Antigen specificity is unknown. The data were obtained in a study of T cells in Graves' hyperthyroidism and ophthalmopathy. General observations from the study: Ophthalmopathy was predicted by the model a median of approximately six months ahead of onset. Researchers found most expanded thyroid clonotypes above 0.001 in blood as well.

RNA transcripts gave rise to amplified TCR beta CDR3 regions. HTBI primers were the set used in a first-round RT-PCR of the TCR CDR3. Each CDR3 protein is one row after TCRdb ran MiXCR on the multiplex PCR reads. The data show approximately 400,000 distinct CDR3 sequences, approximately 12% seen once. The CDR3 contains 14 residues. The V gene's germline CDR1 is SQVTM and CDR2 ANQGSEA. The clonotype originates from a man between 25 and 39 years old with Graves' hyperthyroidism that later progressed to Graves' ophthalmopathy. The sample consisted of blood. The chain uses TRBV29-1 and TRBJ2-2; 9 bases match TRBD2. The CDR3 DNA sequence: TGCAGTGTAAAGCGGGGGGACAACACCGGGGAGCTGTTTTTT. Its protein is CSVKRGDNTGELFF.